The 7 T cell receptor beta chains reported below all come from one sample, sequenced in a study of early T cells in non-severe SARS-CoV-2 infection (dated by TCRdb to about 2021). The library came from 5' RACE. For sequencing, a NextSeq 500 was employed. The public sequencing data were trimmed at Q25 with fastp and processed into clonotypes with MiXCR by TCRdb, which kept only in-frame beta chains. Under each unique CDR3 protein, matching rows form one entry showing the most common genes and DNA. This sample lists around 67,000 distinct CDR3 sequences; roughly 10% were detected once. The ten most abundant clones make up roughly 6% of the sample. The material was whole blood, obtained at baseline. The receptors originated from an adult who was a healthcare worker with PCR-confirmed SARS-CoV-2 infection or an uninfected control (not recorded which).

Ten or more counts support this clonotype. This sequence joins TRBV18 and TRBJ1-1; 7 positions match TRBD1. With V trimmed by 3 bases and J by 7 bases, 11 bases remained unmatched. This CDR3 comprises 15 residues. Per germline, CDR1 KGHSH and CDR2 LQKENI. The CDR3 loop is CASSPKTGEGVEAFF. The CDR3 bases are TGTGCCAGCTCACCGAAAACAGGGGAGGGCGTTGAAGCTTTCTTT.

This clonotype was found many times. V is TRBV20-1 and J is TRBJ1-6; D unclear. From germline, CDR1 is DFQATT and CDR2 SNEGSKA (reference sequence). The CDR3 is made up of 13 amino acids. V shed 4 bases and J shed 9 bases, with 13 bases lying between them. The CDR3 loop reads CSANDGTISPLHF. In nucleotides, the CDR3 is TGCAGTGCTAACGACGGAACTATTTCACCCCTCCACTTT.

The chain combines TRBV7-2 with TRBJ2-7; tentatively, D is TRBD2 (7 bases). In germline, CDR1 is SGHTA, CDR2 FQGNSA. Between the trimmed V and J ends, which lost 2 bases and 5 bases, there was a span of 13 bases. The CDR3 totals 14 residues. The CDR3 sequence is CASSLLGGLDEQYF. The CDR3 coding sequence is TGTGCCAGCAGCTTACTCGGGGGGCTAGACGAGCAGTACTTC.

This clonotype was counted only a few times. This chain uses TRBV12-3 or TRBV12-4 with TRBJ2-4; 7 bases fit TRBD1. V gave up 5 bases and J gave up 9 bases; unmatched junction bases: 10. This CDR3 is 14 amino acids long. The DNA for the CDR3 is TGTGCCAGCAGTCCCCCGGGGCAGGGGGTCATTCAGTACTTC. This translates into CASSPPGQGVIQYF.

This rearrangement joins TRBV30 to TRBJ2-2; D perhaps matches TRBD2 (6 bases). The V gene lost 4 bases and the J gene lost 1 base, with 13 bases spanning the gap. Per the germline V gene, CDR1 is GTSNPN and CDR2 is SVGIG (reference sequence). CDR3 length: 15 amino acids. The CDR3: CAWKRFGRNTGELFF. CDR3 in DNA: TGTGCCTGGAAAAGGTTCGGGAGGAACACCGGGGAGCTGTTTTTT.

This clonotype showed up many times. The V call is TRBV6-5, the J call TRBJ2-1; D is possibly TRBD1 (7 bases). CDR1 is MNHEY and CDR2 is SVGAGI in the germline V gene. CDR3 length equals 14 residues. The V end was cut by 0 bases, the J end by 7 bases, with 10 bases between. Here the CDR3 reads CASSYSRGANEQFF. CDR3 DNA: TGTGCCAGCAGTTACTCCAGGGGGGCGAATGAGCAGTTCTTC.

The rearrangement joins TRBV24-1 to TRBJ2-1; TRBD2 is a possible D gene (5 bases). V lost 3 bases and J lost 3, with 11 bases in between. Germline-derived CDR1 and CDR2 are KGHDR and SFDVKD. The CDR3 loop spans 15 amino acids. CDR3 coding DNA: TGTGCCACCAGTGATAACCGGGAAATCTACAATGAGCAGTTCTTC. It specifies CATSDNREIYNEQFF.